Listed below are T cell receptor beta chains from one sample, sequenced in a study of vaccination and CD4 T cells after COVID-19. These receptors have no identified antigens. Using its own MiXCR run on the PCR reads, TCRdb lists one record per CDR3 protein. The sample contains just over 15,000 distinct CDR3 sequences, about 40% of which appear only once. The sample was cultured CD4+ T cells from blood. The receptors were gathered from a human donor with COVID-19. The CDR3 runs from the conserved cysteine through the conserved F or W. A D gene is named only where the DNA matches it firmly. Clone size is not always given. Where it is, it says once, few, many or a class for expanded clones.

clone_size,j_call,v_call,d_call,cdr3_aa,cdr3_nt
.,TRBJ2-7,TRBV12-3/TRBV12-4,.,CASSAYREFHEQYF,TGTGCCAGCAGTGCCTACAGGGAGTTCCACGAGCAGTACTTC
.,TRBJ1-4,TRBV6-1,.,CASSEQGNEKLFF,TGTGCCAGCAGTGAACAGGGAAATGAAAAACTGTTTTTT
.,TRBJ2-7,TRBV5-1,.,CASSPGRGFSYF,TGCGCCAGCAGCCCAGGGAGAGGCTTCTCTTACTTC
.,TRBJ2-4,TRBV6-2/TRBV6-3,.,CASSFRGLAKNIQYF,TGTGCCAGCAGCTTCAGGGGTTTGGCCAAAAACATTCAGTACTTC
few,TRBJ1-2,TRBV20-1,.,CSARIVYGYTF,TGCAGTGCTAGGATTGTTTACGGCTACACCTTC
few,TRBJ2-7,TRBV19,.,CASSFGGYEQYF,TGTGCCAGTAGTTTCGGGGGATACGAGCAGTACTTC
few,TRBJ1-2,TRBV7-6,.,CASSLSPGSGNGYTF,TGTGCCAGCAGCTTAAGTCCAGGGAGCGGTAATGGCTACACCTTC
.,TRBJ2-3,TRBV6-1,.,CASSVGTDTQYF,TGTGCCAGCTCGGTAGGCACAGATACGCAGTATTTT
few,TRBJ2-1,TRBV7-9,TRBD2,CASSFFSGGPNEQFF,TGTGCCAGCAGCTTTTTTAGCGGGGGGCCCAATGAGCAGTTCTTC
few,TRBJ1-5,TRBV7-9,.,CASSFGGGVNQPQHF,TGTGCCAGCAGCTTCGGGGGAGGTGTCAATCAGCCCCAGCATTTT
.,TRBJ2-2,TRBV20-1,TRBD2,CSARDRASGGYTGELLF,TGCAGTGCTAGAGATCGAGCTAGCGGGGGTTACACCGGGGAGCTGCTTTTT
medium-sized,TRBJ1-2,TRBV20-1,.,CSALADSFEGYTF,TGCAGTGCCCTAGCAGACAGCTTCGAAGGCTACACCTTC
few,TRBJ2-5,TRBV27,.,CASARETQYF,TGTGCCAGCGCTCGGGAGACCCAGTACTTC
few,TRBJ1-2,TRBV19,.,CASRSGRENGYTF,TGTGCCAGTAGATCCGGACGGGAGAATGGCTACACCTTC
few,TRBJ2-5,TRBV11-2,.,CASSLGGEETQYF,TGTGCCAGCAGCTTAGGGGGGGAGGAGACCCAGTACTTC
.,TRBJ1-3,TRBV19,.,CASSPPGITSGNIIYF,TGTGCCAGTAGTCCGCCAGGGATTACCTCTGGAAACATCATATATTTT
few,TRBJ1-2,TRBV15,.,CATSRGTGQGKGYTF,TGTGCCACCAGCAGAGGGACGGGGCAGGGGAAGGGCTACACCTTC
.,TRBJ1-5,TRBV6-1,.,CASTPPGGQPQHF,TGTGCCAGCACCCCCCCCGGGGGACAGCCCCAGCATTTT
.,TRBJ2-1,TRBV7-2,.,CASSGAGLSHNEQFF,TGTGCCAGCAGCGGAGCGGGCCTTTCCCACAATGAGCAGTTCTTC
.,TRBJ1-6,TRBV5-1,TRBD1,CASSDPDRGGSPLHF,TGCGCCAGCAGCGACCCGGACAGGGGTGGATCACCCCTCCACTTT
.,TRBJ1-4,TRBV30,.,CAWNLREEKLFF,TGTGCCTGGAATCTGAGGGAGGAAAAACTGTTTTTT
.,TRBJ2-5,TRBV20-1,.,CSASSDPQETQYF,TGCAGTGCTAGCTCGGATCCCCAAGAGACCCAGTACTTC
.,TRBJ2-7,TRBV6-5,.,CASSLFWQEPYEQYF,TGTGCCAGCAGTTTATTTTGGCAGGAACCTTACGAGCAGTACTTC
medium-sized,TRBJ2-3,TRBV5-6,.,CASSLKGLDTQYF,TGTGCCAGCAGCTTGAAGGGATTAGATACGCAGTATTTT
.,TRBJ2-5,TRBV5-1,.,CASSFGKFDGRETQYF,TGCGCCAGCAGCTTTGGCAAGTTTGACGGTCGGGAGACCCAGTACTTC
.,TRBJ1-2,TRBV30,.,CACRVLLGYTF,TGTGCCTGTAGGGTACTGCTTGGCTACACCTTC
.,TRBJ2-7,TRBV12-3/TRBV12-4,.,CASSFLSEQYF,TGTGCCAGCAGTTTTCTGTCCGAGCAGTACTTC
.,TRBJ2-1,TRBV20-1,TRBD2,CSAEPSQRGYNEQFF,TGCAGTGCAGAACCCAGCCAGCGGGGTTACAATGAGCAGTTCTTC
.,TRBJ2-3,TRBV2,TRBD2,CASRELAGLDTQYF,TGTGCCAGCAGGGAACTAGCGGGGTTAGATACGCAGTATTTT
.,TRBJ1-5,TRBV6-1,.,CASRPPGGSFQPQHF,TGTGCCAGCAGACCACCCGGCGGTTCTTTTCAGCCCCAGCATTTT
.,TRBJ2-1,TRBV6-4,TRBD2,CASSEEAGGLLDEQFF,TGTGCCAGCAGTGAAGAAGCGGGGGGGCTTTTGGATGAGCAGTTCTTC
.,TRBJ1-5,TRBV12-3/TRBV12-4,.,CASNLGHQPQHF,TGTGCCAGCAATTTAGGGCATCAGCCCCAGCATTTT
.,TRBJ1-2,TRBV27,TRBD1,CASSPTGGGYTF,TGTGCCAGCAGCCCGACAGGGGGAGGCTACACCTTC
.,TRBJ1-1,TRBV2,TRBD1,CASRPTGEITEAFF,TGTGCCAGCAGACCGACAGGGGAAATCACTGAAGCTTTCTTT
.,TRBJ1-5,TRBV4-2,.,CASSQAAVAGGANQPQHF,TGTGCCAGCAGCCAAGCGGCCGTAGCGGGGGGCGCGAATCAGCCCCAGCATTTT
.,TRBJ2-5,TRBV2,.,CASGTFQQETQYF,TGTGCCAGCGGGACTTTTCAGCAAGAGACCCAGTACTTC
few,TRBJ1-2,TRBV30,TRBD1,CAWKPGRGLLRVYGYTF,TGTGCCTGGAAACCCGGCAGGGGGCTTCTTCGGGTTTATGGCTACACCTTC
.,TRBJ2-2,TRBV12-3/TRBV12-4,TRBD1,CASSKDRGFTGELFF,TGTGCCAGCAGCAAGGACAGGGGGTTCACCGGGGAGCTGTTTTTT
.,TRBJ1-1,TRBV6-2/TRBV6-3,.,CASSTRQNTEAFF,TGTGCCAGCAGCACCCGACAAAACACTGAAGCTTTCTTT
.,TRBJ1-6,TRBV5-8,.,CASSPLGGASYNSPLHF,TGTGCCAGCAGTCCCTTGGGGGGGGCCTCCTATAATTCACCCCTCCACTTT
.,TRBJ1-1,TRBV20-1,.,CSASTNTEAFF,TGCAGTGCTAGTACGAACACTGAAGCTTTCTTT
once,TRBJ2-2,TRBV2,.,CASTREQNTGELFF,TGTGCCAGCACACGAGAACAGAACACCGGGGAGCTGTTTTTT
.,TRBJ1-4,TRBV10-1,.,CASSRQANEKLFF,TGCGCCAGCAGCCGACAAGCTAATGAAAAACTGTTTTTT
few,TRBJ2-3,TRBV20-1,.,CSARSGRGPQYF,TGCAGTGCTAGATCAGGCCGGGGTCCGCAGTATTTT
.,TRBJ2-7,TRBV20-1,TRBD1,CSAHLDRGPYEQYF,TGCAGTGCACACCTGGACAGGGGTCCCTACGAGCAGTACTTC
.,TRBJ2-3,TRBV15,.,CATSIRGGPDTQYF,TGTGCCACCAGCATTAGGGGGGGCCCAGATACGCAGTATTTT